This TCR beta chain stems from a study of T cells in Graves' hyperthyroidism and ophthalmopathy. The hyperthyroidism was newly diagnosed and had lasted under 2 months; the patients were aged 18 to 65. What was amplified from RNA transcripts were TCR beta CDR3 regions. During a first-round RT-PCR of the TCR CDR3, the HTBI primer set was used. TCRdb re-called the multiplex PCR reads with MiXCR, one entry per CDR3 protein. The repertoire has tens of thousands of distinct CDR3 sequences, about 53% of them found once; the top ten carry 30% to 40%. As concerns this clonotype: Its antigen is not identified.

Findings of the study overall: In validation, the model predicted ophthalmopathy. These predictions came a median roughly six months before onset. Expanded thyroid clonotypes (above 0.001) were mostly also found in blood.

Source material: peripheral blood or thyroid tissue (not recorded which). The clonotype comes from a man between 18 and 35 years old with Graves' hyperthyroidism.

This CDR3 is CASSRGTGNNQPQHF. The DNA for the CDR3 is TGTGCCAGCAGCCGGGGGACAGGCAACAATCAGCCCCAGCATTTT. The chain joins TRBV7-3 to TRBJ1-5; 8 bases map to TRBD1. V lost 5 bases and J lost 3; bases outside the gene matches: 6. Germline V lookup: CDR1 SGHTA, CDR2 FQGTGA. This CDR3 has 15 residues.